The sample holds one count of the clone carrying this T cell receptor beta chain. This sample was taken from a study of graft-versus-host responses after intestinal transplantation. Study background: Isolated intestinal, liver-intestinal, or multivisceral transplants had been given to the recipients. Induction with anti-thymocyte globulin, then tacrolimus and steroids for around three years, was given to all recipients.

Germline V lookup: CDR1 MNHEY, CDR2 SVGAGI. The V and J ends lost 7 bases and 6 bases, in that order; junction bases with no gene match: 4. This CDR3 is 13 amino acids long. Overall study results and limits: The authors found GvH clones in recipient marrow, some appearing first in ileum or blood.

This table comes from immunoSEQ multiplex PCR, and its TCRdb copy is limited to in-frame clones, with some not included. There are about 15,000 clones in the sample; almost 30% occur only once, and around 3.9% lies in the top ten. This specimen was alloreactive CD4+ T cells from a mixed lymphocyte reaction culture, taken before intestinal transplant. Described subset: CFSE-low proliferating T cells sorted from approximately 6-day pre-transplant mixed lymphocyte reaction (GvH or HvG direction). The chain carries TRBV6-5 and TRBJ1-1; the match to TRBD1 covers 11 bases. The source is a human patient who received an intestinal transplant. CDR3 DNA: TGTGCCAGCACCGGACAGGGGGCCTCTGAAGCTTTCTTT. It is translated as CASTGQGASEAFF.